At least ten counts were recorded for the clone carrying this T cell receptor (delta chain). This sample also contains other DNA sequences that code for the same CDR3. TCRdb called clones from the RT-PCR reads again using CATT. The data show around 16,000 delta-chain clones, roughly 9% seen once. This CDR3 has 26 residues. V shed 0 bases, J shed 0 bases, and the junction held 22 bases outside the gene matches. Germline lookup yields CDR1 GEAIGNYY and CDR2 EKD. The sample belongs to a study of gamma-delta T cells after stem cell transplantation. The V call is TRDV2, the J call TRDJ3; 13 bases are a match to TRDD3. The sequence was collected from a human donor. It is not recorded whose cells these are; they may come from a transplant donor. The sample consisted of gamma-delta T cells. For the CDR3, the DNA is TGTGCCTGTGACACCGTTACTGGGGGATACGCTGCACCTTTAGAAACTGGCTCCTGGGACACCCGACAGATGTTTTTC. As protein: CACDTVTGGYAAPLETGSWDTRQMFF.